These T cell receptor beta chains were read from a single sample in a study of shared clonotypes between healthy human individuals. TCRdb's copy holds only in-frame clones and misses some; the assay was immunoSEQ multiplex PCR. The sample carries more than 2 million clones, 90% to 96% recorded once. Sequenced sample: naive CD4+ T cells sorted from blood. These receptors were obtained from a young man in good health. Both conserved end residues are part of each CDR3. The D gene is left open where the match is weak. Size is stated for part of the rows, as once, few or many counts, or as a class when the clone is expanded.

d_call: .; clone_size: .; v_call: TRBV28; j_call: TRBJ2-7; cdr3_aa: CASSLWRTYEQYF; cdr3_nt: TGTGCCAGCAGTTTATGGCGCACCTACGAGCAGTACTTC
d_call: .; clone_size: once; v_call: TRBV5-1; j_call: TRBJ2-7; cdr3_aa: CASSLDNRGHDEQYF; cdr3_nt: TGCGCCAGCAGCTTGGACAACCGGGGACACGACGAGCAGTACTTC
d_call: .; clone_size: .; v_call: TRBV21-1; j_call: TRBJ2-1; cdr3_aa: CASSKESSRTGVSYEQFF; cdr3_nt: TGTGCCAGCAGCAAAGAGTCATCCCGGACAGGGGTCAGCTATGAGCAGTTCTTC
d_call: .; clone_size: .; v_call: TRBV28; j_call: TRBJ1-6; cdr3_aa: CATGTAETPLHF; cdr3_nt: TGTGCCACCGGGACGGCTGAGACACCCCTCCACTTT
d_call: TRBD2; clone_size: once; v_call: TRBV6-1; j_call: TRBJ2-3; cdr3_aa: CASSRSGGATDTQYF; cdr3_nt: TGTGCCAGCAGTCGTAGCGGGGGGGCAACAGATACGCAGTATTTT
d_call: .; clone_size: .; v_call: TRBV4-3; j_call: TRBJ1-2; cdr3_aa: CASSQVSSQGGYTF; cdr3_nt: TGCGCCAGCAGCCAAGTTTCGTCACAGGGTGGCTACACCTTC
d_call: .; clone_size: .; v_call: TRBV18; j_call: TRBJ1-2; cdr3_aa: CASSPPGASYGYTF; cdr3_nt: TGTGCCAGCTCACCACCAGGGGCATCCTATGGCTACACCTTC
d_call: TRBD2; clone_size: .; v_call: TRBV29-1; j_call: TRBJ2-3; cdr3_aa: CSVASGRDLSQYF; cdr3_nt: TGCAGCGTTGCTAGCGGGAGGGACCTTTCACAGTATTTT
d_call: TRBD2; clone_size: once; v_call: TRBV6-5; j_call: TRBJ2-1; cdr3_aa: CASSYRRRESEQFF; cdr3_nt: TGTGCCAGCAGTTACCGTCGGCGGGAGAGTGAGCAGTTCTTC
d_call: .; clone_size: .; v_call: TRBV6-1; j_call: TRBJ2-1; cdr3_aa: CASTQLTNEQFF; cdr3_nt: TGTGCCAGCACTCAGCTGACTAATGAGCAGTTCTTC
d_call: .; clone_size: few; v_call: TRBV9; j_call: TRBJ1-1; cdr3_aa: CASSVGVGTNTEAFF; cdr3_nt: TGTGCCAGCAGCGTAGGGGTAGGGACGAACACTGAAGCTTTCTTT
d_call: TRBD2; clone_size: .; v_call: TRBV5-6; j_call: TRBJ2-4; cdr3_aa: CASSSRGEGTIQYF; cdr3_nt: TGTGCCAGCAGCTCTCGCGGGGAGGGGACCATTCAGTACTTC